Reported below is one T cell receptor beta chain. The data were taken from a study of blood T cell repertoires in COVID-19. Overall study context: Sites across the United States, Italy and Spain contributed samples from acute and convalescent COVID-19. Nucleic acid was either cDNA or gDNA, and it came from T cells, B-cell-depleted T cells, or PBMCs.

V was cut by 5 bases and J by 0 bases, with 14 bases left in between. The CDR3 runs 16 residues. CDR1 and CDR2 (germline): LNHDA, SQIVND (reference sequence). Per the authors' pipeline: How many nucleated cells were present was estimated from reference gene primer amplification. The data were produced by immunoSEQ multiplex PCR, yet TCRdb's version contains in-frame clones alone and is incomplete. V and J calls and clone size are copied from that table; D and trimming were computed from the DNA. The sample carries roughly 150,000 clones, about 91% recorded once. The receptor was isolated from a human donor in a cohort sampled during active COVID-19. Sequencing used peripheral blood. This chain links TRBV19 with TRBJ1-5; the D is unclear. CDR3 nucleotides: TGTGCCAGTAGTCATCTACAGTCATTTAGCAATCAGCCCCAGCATTTT. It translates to CASSHLQSFSNQPQHF.